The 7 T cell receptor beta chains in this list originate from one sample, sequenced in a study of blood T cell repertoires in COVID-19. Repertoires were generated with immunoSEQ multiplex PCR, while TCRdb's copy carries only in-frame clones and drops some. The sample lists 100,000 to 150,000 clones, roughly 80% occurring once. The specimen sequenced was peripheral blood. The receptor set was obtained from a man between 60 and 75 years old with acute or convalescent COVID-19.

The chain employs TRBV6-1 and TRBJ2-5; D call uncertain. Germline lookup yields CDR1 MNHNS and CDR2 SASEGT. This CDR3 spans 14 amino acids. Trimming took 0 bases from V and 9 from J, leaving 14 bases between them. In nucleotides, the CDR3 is TGTGCCAGCAGTGAAGCGACTTCGGAAGCTCCCCAGTACTTC. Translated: CASSEATSEAPQYF.

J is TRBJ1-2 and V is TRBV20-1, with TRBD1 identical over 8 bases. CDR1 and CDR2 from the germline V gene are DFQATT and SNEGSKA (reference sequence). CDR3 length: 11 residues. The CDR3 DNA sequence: TGCAGCACGGACAGGGACTATGGCTACACCTTC. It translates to CSTDRDYGYTF.

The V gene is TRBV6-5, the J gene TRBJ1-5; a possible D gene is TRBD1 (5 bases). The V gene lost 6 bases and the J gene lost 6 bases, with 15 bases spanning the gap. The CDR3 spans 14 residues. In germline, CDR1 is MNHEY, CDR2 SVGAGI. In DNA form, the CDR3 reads TGTGCCAGCAGGCCCAGTGGGGGGGGTCAGCCCCAGCATTTT. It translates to CASRPSGGGQPQHF.

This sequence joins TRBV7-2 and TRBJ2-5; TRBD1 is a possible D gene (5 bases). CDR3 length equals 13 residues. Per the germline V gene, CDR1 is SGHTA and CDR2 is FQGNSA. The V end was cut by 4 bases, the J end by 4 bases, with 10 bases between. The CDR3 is CASSYQGRETQYF. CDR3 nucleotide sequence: TGTGCCAGCAGCTATCAGGGTCGAGAGACCCAGTACTTC. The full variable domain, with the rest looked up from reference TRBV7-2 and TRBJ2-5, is GAGVSQSPSNKVTEKGKDVELRCDPISGHTALYWYRQSLGQGLEFLIYFQGNSAPDKSGLPSDRFSAERTGGSVSTLTIQRTQQEDSAVYLCASSYQGRETQYFGPGTRLLVL.

CDR3 protein: CASSLGSHSYGYTF. The DNA for the CDR3 is TGTGCCAGCAGCTTGGGCTCCCACAGTTATGGCTACACCTTC. The V and J genes are TRBV7-2 and TRBJ1-2; D is undetermined. The CDR3 is 14 amino acids. In germline, CDR1 is SGHTA, CDR2 FQGNSA. Trimming took 3 bases from V and 5 from J, leaving 13 bases between them.

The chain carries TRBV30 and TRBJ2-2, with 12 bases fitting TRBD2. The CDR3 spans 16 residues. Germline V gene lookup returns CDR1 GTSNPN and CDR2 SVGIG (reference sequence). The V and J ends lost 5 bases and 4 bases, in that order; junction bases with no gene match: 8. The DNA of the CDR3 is TGTGCCTGGGACACTAGCGGGAGGTTAATCACCGGGGAGCTGTTTTTT. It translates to CAWDTSGRLITGELFF. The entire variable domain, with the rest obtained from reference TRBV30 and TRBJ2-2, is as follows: SQTIHQWPATLVQPVGSPLSLECTVEGTSNPNLYWYRQAAGRGLQLLFYSVGIGQISSEVPQNLSASRPQDRQFILSSKKLLLSDSGFYLCAWDTSGRLITGELFFGEGSRLTVL.

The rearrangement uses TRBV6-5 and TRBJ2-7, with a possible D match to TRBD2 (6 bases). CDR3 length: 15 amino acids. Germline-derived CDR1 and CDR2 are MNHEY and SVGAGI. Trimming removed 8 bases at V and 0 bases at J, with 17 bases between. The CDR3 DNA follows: TGTGCCAGCGGCTTAGGGGCGACTAGCTCCTACGAGCAGTACTTC. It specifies CASGLGATSSYEQYF.